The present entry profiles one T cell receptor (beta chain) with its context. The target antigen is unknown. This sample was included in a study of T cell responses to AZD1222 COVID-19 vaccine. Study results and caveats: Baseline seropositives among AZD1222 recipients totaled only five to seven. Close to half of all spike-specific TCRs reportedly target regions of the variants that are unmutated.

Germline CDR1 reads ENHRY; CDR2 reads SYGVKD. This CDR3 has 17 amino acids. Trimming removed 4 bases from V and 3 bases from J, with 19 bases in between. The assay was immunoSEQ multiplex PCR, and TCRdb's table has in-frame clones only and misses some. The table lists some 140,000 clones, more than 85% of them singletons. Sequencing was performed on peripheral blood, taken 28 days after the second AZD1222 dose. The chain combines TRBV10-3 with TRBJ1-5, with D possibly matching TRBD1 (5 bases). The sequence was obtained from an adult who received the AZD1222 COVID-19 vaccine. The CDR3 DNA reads TGTGCCATCAGTGGTGGGTGGGGCAGCGGGGACAATCAGCCCCAGCATTTT. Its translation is CAISGGWGSGDNQPQHF.